What follows are 23 T cell receptor beta chains derived from one specimen sequenced in a study of cytomegalovirus exposure and HLA in healthy donors. Primers for the PCR totalled 60 Vbeta and 13 Jbeta. Data came from immunoSEQ multiplex PCR; TCRdb stores just in-frame clones and leaves some out. Of 200,000 to 250,000 clones listed, around 73% are singletons. The sample comprised PBMCs. The receptors come from a male donor in good health and CMV-seronegative.

V is TRBV27 and J is TRBJ2-5; D perhaps matches TRBD1 (5 bases). This CDR3 has 17 amino acids. Germline V gene data show CDR1 as MNHEY and CDR2 as SMNVEV (reference sequence). Trimming pared 7 bases from V and 1 base from J, leaving 22 bases between. DNA of the CDR3: TGTGCCAGCACTGCCGTTGGGGAAGGGGTGCGCCAAGAGACCCAGTACTTC. Its translation is CASTAVGEGVRQETQYF.

V gene TRBV27 combines with J gene TRBJ1-5, with D possibly matching TRBD1 (5 bases). CDR3 length: 14 amino acids. Deletions cut 2 bases from V and 5 bases from J, with 10 bases between. The germline CDR1 and CDR2 sequences are MNHEY and SMNVEV (reference sequence). CDR3 loop: CASSLQGYDQPQHF. The CDR3 DNA sequence: TGTGCCAGCAGTTTACAGGGCTATGATCAGCCCCAGCATTTT.

The chain has TRBV7-3 and TRBJ2-5, with 7 bases identical to TRBD2. Germline loops: CDR1 SGHTA, CDR2 FQGTGA. The CDR3 runs 16 residues. V was clipped by 5 bases and J by 0 bases; unmatched bases: 9. The CDR3 loop reads CASSPNGLADQETQYF. DNA of the CDR3: TGTGCCAGCAGCCCCAACGGCCTAGCGGACCAAGAGACCCAGTACTTC.

The chain couples TRBV5-4 to TRBJ1-1; possibly TRBD1 for D (6 bases). The CDR3 spans 14 residues. Trimming removed 3 bases from V and 5 bases from J, with 14 bases in between. The germline V gene encodes CDR1 SGHNT and CDR2 YYREEE (reference sequence). DNA for the CDR3: TGTGCCAGCAGCTCGGGACACCTTGTAACTGAAGCTTTCTTT. Translating it yields CASSSGHLVTEAFF. The full variable domain, rest sourced from reference TRBV5-4 and TRBJ1-1, is ETGVTQSPTHLIKTRGQQVTLRCSSQSGHNTVSWYQQALGQGPQFIFQYYREEENGRGNFPPRFSGLQFPNYSSELNVNALELDDSALYLCASSSGHLVTEAFFGQGTRLTVV.

This chain links TRBV7-9 with TRBJ2-3; 9 bases agree with TRBD1. V shed 8 bases, J shed 7 bases, and the junction held 13 bases outside the gene matches. CDR1 and CDR2 (germline): SEHNR, FQNEAQ (reference sequence). This CDR3 has 15 amino acids. CDR3 bases: TGTGCCAGCGAGACAGGGGGGGTGTTAAAACATACGCAGTATTTT. This translates into CASETGGVLKHTQYF.

Regarding this clone: The junction does not match germline at one end; this may be a read error. V and J are TRBV7-9 and TRBJ1-2; the D is unclear. CDR3 length: 15 amino acids. Germline V gene sequence: CDR1 SEHNR, CDR2 FQNEAQ (reference sequence). CDR3 amino acids: CSSSWGGATGYGYTF. The CDR3 DNA reads as TGTTCCAGCAGTTGGGGAGGAGCTACGGGGTATGGCTACACCTTC. Based on the CDR3 plus reference TRBV7-9 and TRBJ1-2, the full variable domain is DTGVSQNPRHKITKRGQNVTFRCDPISEHNRLYWYRQTLGQGPEFLTYFQNEAQLEKSRLLSDRFSAERPKGSFSTLEIQRTEQGDSAMYLCSSSWGGATGYGYTFGSGTRLTVV.

This clone came up once. One junction end does not reproduce the germline sequence, and a read error may be involved. This rearrangement joins TRBV7-9 to TRBJ1-5; D is unclear. The CDR3 is made up of 12 amino acids. Germline lookup yields CDR1 SEHNR and CDR2 FQNEAQ (reference sequence). CDR3 residues: CSSSHSNQPQHF. CDR3 bases: TGTTCCAGTAGCCATAGCAATCAGCCCCAGCATTTT.

This sequence joins TRBV7-9 and TRBJ2-7; D is perhaps TRBD2 (5 bases). The CDR3 covers 13 residues. Trimming removed 5 bases from V and 3 bases from J, with 11 bases in between. Germline values: CDR1 SEHNR, CDR2 FQNEAQ (reference sequence). CDR3 amino acids: CASSPPEDYEQYF. The CDR3 DNA sequence: TGTGCCAGCAGCCCCCCGGAGGACTACGAGCAGTACTTC.

Here the CDR3 reads CASSVGSDIVYEQYF. DNA for the CDR3: TGTGCCAGCAGCGTAGGGTCTGACATAGTTTACGAGCAGTACTTC. The genes are TRBV9 and TRBJ2-7; D is undetermined. V shed 0 bases and J shed 4 bases, with 14 bases lying between them. CDR1 is SGDLS and CDR2 is YYNGEE in the germline V gene. The CDR3 totals 15 residues.

Remarks on this clone: In the same sample, other DNA sequences code for this CDR3. The genes are TRBV5-1 and TRBJ2-1; 7 positions agree with TRBD2. With V trimmed by 2 bases and J by 7 bases, 6 bases remained unmatched. Germline-derived CDR1 and CDR2 are SGHRS and YFSETQ. CDR3 length: 14 residues. The DNA of the CDR3 is TGCGCCAGCAGCTTAGAGGGAGGGTTGAATGAGCAGTTCTTC. This encodes CASSLEGGLNEQFF.

The chain uses TRBV6-1 and TRBJ2-3; 7 bases agree with TRBD2. Germline V CDR1 and CDR2: MNHNS, SASEGT. The CDR3 has 13 residues. J gave up 3 bases and V 3 bases, and 0 bases lay outside the gene matches. For the CDR3, the DNA is TGTGCCAGCAGTGAGCGGGAGACAGATACGCAGTATTTT. It codes for CASSERETDTQYF.

The chain joins TRBV7-9 to TRBJ2-5; weak D call: TRBD1 (6 bases). The germline V and J ends were trimmed by 5 bases and 1 base, with 11 bases remaining between them. CDR1 is SEHNR, CDR2 FQNEAQ, per germline (reference sequence). The CDR3 runs 14 residues. CDR3 in DNA: TGTGCCAGCAGCCTCTCAGGGGCCCAAGAGACCCAGTACTTC. Translated, it gives CASSLSGAQETQYF.

This chain connects TRBV2 to TRBJ1-6; tentatively, D is TRBD1 (6 bases). Germline V gene data show CDR1 as SNHLY and CDR2 as FYNNEI. This CDR3 contains 16 residues. V lost 3 bases and J 7 bases, leaving 16 bases between the germline ends. The CDR3 sequence is CASSDARGFGNSPLHF. The DNA for the CDR3 is TGTGCCAGCAGTGATGCCAGGGGCTTTGGCAATTCACCCCTCCACTTT.

The chain couples TRBV5-1 to TRBJ2-3, with 9 bases matching TRBD2. This CDR3 contains 17 residues. The ends lost 6 bases at V and 2 bases at J; junction bases unmatched: 13. Germline loops: CDR1 SGHRS, CDR2 YFSETQ. The CDR3 protein is CASKYGVAGVVTDTQYF. The CDR3 region has the DNA TGCGCCAGCAAATATGGGGTAGCGGGAGTTGTCACAGATACGCAGTATTTT. The full variable domain, its missing parts supplied by reference TRBV5-1 and TRBJ2-3, is KAGVTQTPRYLIKTRGQQVTLSCSPISGHRSVSWYQQTPGQGLQFLFEYFSETQRNKGNFPGRFSGRQFSNSRSEMNVSTLELGDSALYLCASKYGVAGVVTDTQYFGPGTRLTVL.

The V call is TRBV7-6, the J call TRBJ2-5; perhaps TRBD2 as D (5 bases). Germline lookup yields CDR1 SGHVS and CDR2 FNYEAQ. Deletions cut 2 bases from V and 4 bases from J, with 14 bases between. The CDR3 length is 15 residues. For the CDR3, the DNA is TGTGCCAGCAGCTTAATAGTGGGAGCGAGAGAGACCCAGTACTTC. As protein: CASSLIVGARETQYF. The entire variable domain, with the rest obtained from reference TRBV7-6 and TRBJ2-5, is as follows: GAGVSQSPRYKVTKRGQDVALRCDPISGHVSLYWYRQALGQGPEFLTYFNYEAQQDKSGLPNDRFSAERPEGSISTLTIQRTEQRDSAMYRCASSLIVGARETQYFGPGTRLLVL.

This rearrangement joins TRBV11-3 to TRBJ2-5; the D gene is possibly TRBD2 (6 bases). The CDR3 length is 15 residues. The germline gives CDR1 SGHNT, CDR2 YENEEA. Trimming shortened V by 5 bases and J by 4 bases, and 17 bases separated the two germline ends. CDR3 sequence: CASSQDGGAGETQYF. The CDR3 region has the DNA TGTGCCAGCAGCCAGGATGGAGGGGCTGGAGAGACCCAGTACTTC.

The chain recombines TRBV15 with TRBJ2-7, with 7 bases aligning to TRBD1. J was trimmed by 2 bases and V by 2 bases; bases with no gene match: 3. CDR3 length equals 14 residues. Germline V gene sequence: CDR1 LNHNV, CDR2 YYDKDF (reference sequence). Here the CDR3 reads CATSRRDSPYEQYF. CDR3 coding DNA: TGTGCCACCAGCAGAAGGGACAGTCCCTACGAGCAGTACTTC.

The V and J genes are TRBV5-1 and TRBJ2-7; D not certain. This CDR3 region has 14 residues. Trimming took 1 base from V and 4 from J, leaving 12 bases between them. CDR1 and CDR2 (germline): SGHRS, YFSETQ. This chain's CDR3 is CASSLLQVPYEQYF. The CDR3 DNA is TGCGCCAGCAGCTTGCTCCAGGTTCCTTACGAGCAGTACTTC.

The chain uses TRBV6-4 and TRBJ2-6, with 10 positions matching TRBD2. With 1 base clipped from V and 0 bases from J, the junction kept 0 bases outside the gene matches. Germline CDR1 reads MRHNA; CDR2 reads SNTAGT. The CDR3 runs to 17 residues. The CDR3 DNA reads as TGTGCCAGCAGTGACTTAGCGGGAGGCTCTGGGGCCAACGTCCTGACTTTC. Translated, it gives CASSDLAGGSGANVLTF.

The V and J genes are TRBV2 and TRBJ2-7; a possible D gene is TRBD1 (5 bases). There are 15 residues in the CDR3. CDR1 and CDR2 (germline): SNHLY, FYNNEI. Trimming shortened V by 4 bases and J by 2 bases, and 15 bases separated the two germline ends. CDR3 DNA: TGTGCCAGCAGTGTGGGGCAGGTACTTACCTACGAGCAGTACTTC. Encoded protein: CASSVGQVLTYEQYF.

This clone was detected only a few times. This chain joins TRBV9 and TRBJ1-2; tentative D call: TRBD1 (6 bases). Germline values: CDR1 SGDLS, CDR2 YYNGEE. This CDR3 is built from 16 residues. Trimming took off 0 bases at V and 0 bases at J, with 12 bases between the two ends. The CDR3 spells CASSVGGGRPNYGYTF. CDR3 nucleotides: TGTGCCAGCAGCGTAGGAGGGGGACGCCCTAACTATGGCTACACCTTC.

Here the CDR3 reads CASRPRDTYNEQFF. CDR3 in DNA: TGCGCCAGCAGGCCCCGGGATACTTACAATGAGCAGTTCTTC. This chain connects TRBV5-1 to TRBJ2-1, with D possibly matching TRBD2 (5 bases). V shed 5 bases and J shed 4 bases, with 13 bases lying between them. CDR3 length: 14 amino acids. Per germline, CDR1 SGHRS and CDR2 YFSETQ.

DNA for the CDR3: TGTGCCAGCAGTCTAAACAGGGGGTCGGGAAACACCATATATTTT. The encoded protein is CASSLNRGSGNTIYF. The gene calls are TRBV9 and TRBJ1-3, with 8 bases identical to TRBD1. The CDR3 contains 15 residues. With V trimmed by 5 bases and J by 4 bases, 8 bases remained unmatched. Per the germline V gene, CDR1 is SGDLS and CDR2 is YYNGEE. The full variable domain, its missing parts supplied by reference TRBV9 and TRBJ1-3, is DSGVTQTPKHLITATGQRVTLRCSPRSGDLSVYWYQQSLDQGLQFLIQYYNGEERAKGNILERFSAQQFPDLHSELNLSSLELGDSALYFCASSLNRGSGNTIYFGEGSWLTVV.